Described below is a single T cell receptor (beta chain) sequence and its context. Use of 60 Vbeta and 13 Jbeta primers characterized the PCR. Clones were sequenced by immunoSEQ multiplex PCR, and TCRdb holds only the in-frame ones, with some missing. The table lists 200,000 to 250,000 clones. The sample originates from a study of cytomegalovirus exposure and HLA in healthy donors. The receptor comes from a woman aged 30 to 39 in good health and CMV-seropositive. Sequences were obtained from PBMCs.

The CDR3 spells CASSQYPTGAPNTEAFF. CDR3 in DNA: TGTGCCAGCTCACAATACCCGACAGGGGCACCGAACACTGAAGCTTTCTTT. The genes are TRBV18 and TRBJ1-1; 8 positions agree with TRBD1. Germline lookup yields CDR1 KGHSH and CDR2 LQKENI. The CDR3 has 17 amino acids. V shed 4 bases and J 1 base; nucleotides not matched to a gene: 11.